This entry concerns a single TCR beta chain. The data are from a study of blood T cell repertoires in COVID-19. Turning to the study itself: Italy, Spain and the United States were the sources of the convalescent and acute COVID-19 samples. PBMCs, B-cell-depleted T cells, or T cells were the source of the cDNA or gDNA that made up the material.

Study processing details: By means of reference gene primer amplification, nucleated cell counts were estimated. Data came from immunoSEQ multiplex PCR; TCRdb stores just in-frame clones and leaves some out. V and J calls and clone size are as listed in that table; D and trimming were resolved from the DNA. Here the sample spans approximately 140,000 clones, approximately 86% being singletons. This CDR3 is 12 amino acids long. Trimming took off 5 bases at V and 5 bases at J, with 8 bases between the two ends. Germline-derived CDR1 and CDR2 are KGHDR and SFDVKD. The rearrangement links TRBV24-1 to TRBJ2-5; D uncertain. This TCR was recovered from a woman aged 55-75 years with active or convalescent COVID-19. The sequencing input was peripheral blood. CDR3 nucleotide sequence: TGTGCCACCAGTGCACACGGGGAGACCCAGTACTTC. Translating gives CATSAHGETQYF.